Sequencing of this T cell receptor (beta chain) was carried out in a study of OX40 agonist ivuxolimab in advanced cancers. For the study at large: Earlier anti-PD-1, anti-PD-L1 or anti-CTLA-4 therapy was permitted; 35% to 50% had received some. Overall study findings and caveats: At 0.1 to 3.0 mg/kg, CD4+ and CD8+ blood T cells expanded clonally by week 6. On average, a greater number of expanded clones characterised CD8+ T cells relative to CD4+.

TCRdb's table, derived via immunoSEQ multiplex PCR, lists solely in-frame clones and lacks some. Seen here are 10,000 to 15,000 clones, roughly 81% observed once, and the top ten hold roughly an eighth. The CDR3 totals 11 residues. V lost 7 bases and J lost 7, with 11 bases in between. In germline, CDR1 is MNHNY, CDR2 SVGAGI (reference sequence). Comments on this clone: Antigen unknown.

This receptor was obtained from an adult with an advanced solid tumor such as melanoma, head and neck, liver or kidney cancer. Material: CD4+ or CD8+ T cells sorted from blood, obtained in a trial of the OX40 agonist ivuxolimab. The chain employs TRBV6-6 and TRBJ2-7, with D perhaps matching TRBD1 or TRBD2 (5 bases each). This CDR3 reads CASTLEGEQYF. CDR3 bases: TGTGCCAGCACCCTCGAGGGGGAGCAGTACTTC.